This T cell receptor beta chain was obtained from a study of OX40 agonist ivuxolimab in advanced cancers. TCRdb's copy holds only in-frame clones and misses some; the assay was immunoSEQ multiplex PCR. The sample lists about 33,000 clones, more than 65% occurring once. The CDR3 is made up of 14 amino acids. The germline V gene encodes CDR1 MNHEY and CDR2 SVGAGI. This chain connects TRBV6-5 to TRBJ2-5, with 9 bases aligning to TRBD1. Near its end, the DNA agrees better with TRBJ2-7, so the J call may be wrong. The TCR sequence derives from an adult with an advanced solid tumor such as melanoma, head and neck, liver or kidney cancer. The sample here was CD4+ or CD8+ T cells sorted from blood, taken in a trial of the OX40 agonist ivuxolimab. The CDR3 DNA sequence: TGTGCCAGCAGTCCCCCGGGACAGGGCAACGAGCAGTACTTC. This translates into CASSPPGQGNEQYF.